Listed below are T cell receptor beta chains from one sample, sequenced in a study of blood T cell repertoires in COVID-19. TCRdb's copy holds only in-frame clones and misses some; the assay was immunoSEQ multiplex PCR. Here the sample spans under 45,000 clones, 90% being singletons. Sequencing was done on a sample of peripheral blood. The receptors were gathered from a man between 60 and 75 years old with active or convalescent COVID-19. CDR3s include the opening cysteine and the closing phenylalanine or tryptophan. Each record gives: CDR3 protein, CDR3 DNA, V gene, D gene, clone size, J gene. A D gene is named only where the DNA matches it firmly. Some rows have no size entry. The others give once, few or many, or a class for an expanded clone.

CDR3aa: CASSLQGDRGNTIYF
CDR3nt: TGCGCCAGCAGCTTGCAAGGAGACAGGGGGAACACCATATATTTT
v_gene: TRBV5-1
d_gene: TRBD1
abundance: -
j_gene: TRBJ1-3

CDR3aa: CASSPPGDMNTEAFF
CDR3nt: TGTGCCAGCAGTCCCCCGGGAGACATGAACACTGAAGCTTTCTTT
v_gene: TRBV28
d_gene: -
abundance: once
j_gene: TRBJ1-1

CDR3aa: CASSPGSLLNGYTF
CDR3nt: TGTGCCAGCTCACCAGGTTCCCTACTAAATGGCTACACCTTC
v_gene: TRBV18
d_gene: -
abundance: -
j_gene: TRBJ1-2

CDR3aa: CASSSLLGITYEQYF
CDR3nt: TGTGCCAGCAGCTCTTTACTAGGGATCACCTACGAGCAGTACTTC
v_gene: TRBV7-9
d_gene: -
abundance: few
j_gene: TRBJ2-7

CDR3aa: CASSTRLAGFSTDTQYF
CDR3nt: TGTGCCAGTAGTACCCGACTAGCGGGATTTAGCACAGATACGCAGTATTTT
v_gene: TRBV19
d_gene: TRBD2
abundance: once
j_gene: TRBJ2-3

CDR3aa: CASSYGTGKEKLFF
CDR3nt: TGCGCCAGCAGCTATGGGACAGGAAAAGAAAAACTGTTTTTT
v_gene: TRBV5-1
d_gene: TRBD1
abundance: -
j_gene: TRBJ1-4

CDR3aa: CASSISGLADLEQYF
CDR3nt: TGTGCCAGTAGTATATCGGGACTAGCGGATCTAGAGCAGTACTTC
v_gene: TRBV19
d_gene: TRBD2
abundance: -
j_gene: TRBJ2-7

CDR3aa: CASSPDRGGWGAFF
CDR3nt: TGTGCCAGTAGCCCGGACAGGGGAGGATGGGGGGCTTTCTTT
v_gene: TRBV19
d_gene: TRBD1
abundance: -
j_gene: TRBJ1-1

CDR3aa: CASKRHANTGELFF
CDR3nt: TGTGCCAGCAAGCGGCATGCGAACACCGGGGAGCTGTTTTTT
v_gene: TRBV2
d_gene: -
abundance: -
j_gene: TRBJ2-2

CDR3aa: CASSERTGTNSGNTIYF
CDR3nt: TGTGCCAGCAGTGAACGGACAGGGACGAACTCTGGAAACACCATATATTTT
v_gene: TRBV6-1
d_gene: TRBD1
abundance: -
j_gene: TRBJ1-3

CDR3aa: CASSPPGLSYEQFF
CDR3nt: TGTGCCAGCTCACCTCCAGGGTTGTCGTATGAGCAGTTCTTC
v_gene: TRBV18
d_gene: -
abundance: -
j_gene: TRBJ2-1

CDR3aa: CASRPQLAGLYEQYF
CDR3nt: TGTGCCAGTAGGCCCCAACTAGCCGGGCTCTACGAGCAGTACTTC
v_gene: TRBV19
d_gene: -
abundance: few
j_gene: TRBJ2-7

CDR3aa: CASSMGTGADQPQHF
CDR3nt: TGTGCCAGTAGTATGGGGACAGGTGCTGATCAGCCCCAGCATTTT
v_gene: TRBV19
d_gene: TRBD1
abundance: -
j_gene: TRBJ1-5

CDR3aa: CASSLTSGSYNEQFF
CDR3nt: TGTGCCAGCAGCCTAACTAGCGGGAGTTACAATGAGCAGTTCTTC
v_gene: TRBV27
d_gene: TRBD2
abundance: -
j_gene: TRBJ2-1

CDR3aa: CASCFERNTEAFF
CDR3nt: TGTGCCAGCTGTTTTGAGAGGAACACTGAAGCTTTCTTT
v_gene: TRBV12-3/TRBV12-4
d_gene: -
abundance: -
j_gene: TRBJ1-1

CDR3aa: CAISGGDGNTEAFF
CDR3nt: TGTGCCATCAGTGGGGGGGACGGGAACACTGAAGCTTTCTTT
v_gene: TRBV10-3
d_gene: -
abundance: -
j_gene: TRBJ1-1

CDR3aa: CASSLIRLAGESLNEQFF
CDR3nt: TGTGCCAGCAGCTTGATCCGACTAGCGGGAGAGTCCCTAAATGAGCAGTTCTTC
v_gene: TRBV5-6
d_gene: TRBD2
abundance: -
j_gene: TRBJ2-1

CDR3aa: CASSQPRLAGGEQFF
CDR3nt: TGTGCCAGCAGCCAACCGCGACTAGCGGGAGGTGAGCAGTTCTTC
v_gene: TRBV3-1/TRBV3-2
d_gene: TRBD2
abundance: -
j_gene: TRBJ2-1

CDR3aa: CASSPPDSSPGQFF
CDR3nt: TGTGCCAGCAGTCCCCCGGACTCTTCCCCGGGGCAGTTCTTC
v_gene: TRBV28
d_gene: -
abundance: -
j_gene: TRBJ2-1

CDR3aa: CASSMSGGAVDTQYF
CDR3nt: TGTGCCAGTAGTATGAGCGGGGGGGCGGTAGATACGCAGTATTTT
v_gene: TRBV19
d_gene: TRBD2
abundance: -
j_gene: TRBJ2-3

CDR3aa: CASRPSSYNEQFF
CDR3nt: TGTGCCAGTAGGCCCAGCTCCTACAATGAGCAGTTCTTC
v_gene: TRBV19
d_gene: -
abundance: -
j_gene: TRBJ2-1

CDR3aa: CASSVVRGGRDPYEQYF
CDR3nt: TGTGCCAGCAGCGTAGTTCGGGGAGGGCGGGACCCCTACGAGCAGTACTTC
v_gene: TRBV9
d_gene: TRBD2
abundance: -
j_gene: TRBJ2-7

CDR3aa: CSGGQRTEAFF
CDR3nt: TGCAGTGGCGGTCAACGCACTGAAGCTTTCTTT
v_gene: TRBV20-1
d_gene: -
abundance: -
j_gene: TRBJ1-1

CDR3aa: CASSPYAGQEQYF
CDR3nt: TGTGCCAGCTCACCATACGCGGGGCAGGAGCAGTACTTC
v_gene: TRBV18
d_gene: -
abundance: -
j_gene: TRBJ2-7

CDR3aa: CAISPGLASTDTQYF
CDR3nt: TGTGCCATCAGCCCGGGACTAGCGAGCACAGATACGCAGTATTTT
v_gene: TRBV10-3
d_gene: TRBD2
abundance: -
j_gene: TRBJ2-3

CDR3aa: CASSPGGSGSYNEQFF
CDR3nt: TGTGCCAGCAGCCCGGGTGGGAGCGGCTCCTACAATGAGCAGTTCTTC
v_gene: TRBV7-3
d_gene: -
abundance: -
j_gene: TRBJ2-1